The 12 T cell receptor beta chains in this list originate from one sample, sequenced in a study of cytomegalovirus exposure and HLA in healthy donors. PCR employed 60 Vbeta and 13 Jbeta primers. Sequencing used immunoSEQ multiplex PCR; TCRdb keeps in-frame clones, though not all of them. The sample yields more than 150,000 clones, about 85% seen once. The source material was PBMCs. Receptors were obtained from a man aged 50 to 59 in good health and CMV-seronegative.

The genes are TRBV10-1 and TRBJ2-1; D may be TRBD2 (5 bases). In germline, CDR1 is WNHNN, CDR2 SYGVQD (reference sequence). The germline V and J ends were trimmed by 3 bases and 3 bases, with 12 bases remaining between them. The CDR3 is 15 residues long. The CDR3 nucleotides read TGCGCCAGCAGTGATAGGGAGAAGGTCTACAATGAGCAGTTCTTC. Protein sequence: CASSDREKVYNEQFF.

This chain connects TRBV7-2 to TRBJ2-2, with TRBD1 identical over 7 bases. Trimming took 5 bases from V and 4 from J; bases not matched to a gene: 7. The CDR3 consists of 15 residues. Germline V CDR1 and CDR2: SGHTA, FQGNSA. The CDR3 spells CASSLGQPGTGELFF. The CDR3, as DNA: TGTGCCAGCAGCCTGGGACAGCCGGGCACCGGGGAGCTGTTTTTT.

The table lists this clone with a few counts. This rearrangement joins TRBV28 to TRBJ2-7; perhaps TRBD2 as D (5 bases). Germline V gene data show CDR1 as MDHEN and CDR2 as SYDVKM. V was clipped by 7 bases and J by 1 base, with 11 bases between them. This CDR3 comprises 13 residues. CDR3 in DNA: TGTGCCAGCATAGGAGCGGAGTCCTACGAGCAGTACTTC. Its translation: CASIGAESYEQYF.

V and J are TRBV7-9 and TRBJ2-1, with D perhaps matching TRBD1 (6 bases). Per germline, CDR1 SEHNR and CDR2 FQNEAQ (reference sequence). V shed 3 bases and J shed 5 bases, with 14 bases lying between them. CDR3 length equals 15 residues. CDR3 DNA: TGTGCCAGCAGCTTTACAGGGCGCTATGACAATGAGCAGTTCTTC. Its protein is CASSFTGRYDNEQFF.

V usage is TRBV5-8 and J usage is TRBJ1-2; TRBD1 matches at 8 bases. This CDR3 region has 14 residues. Germline V CDR1 and CDR2: SGHTS, YDEGEE. After removal of 4 bases from V and 3 bases from J, the junction contained 5 bases not matched to a gene. The CDR3 DNA follows: TGTGCCAGCAGCCGGAGGACAGGGTACTATGGCTACACCTTC. This codes for CASSRRTGYYGYTF.

This chain joins TRBV4-3 and TRBJ2-4; 7 bases map to TRBD1. Germline CDR1 LGHNA, CDR2 YSLEER. Trimming cost V 0 bases and J 8 bases; bases outside gene matches: 22. The CDR3 consists of 20 residues. As DNA, the CDR3 is TGCGCCAGCAGCCAAGAATTTTATGTAGGACAGGCCGGTCGGGGAGACATTCAGTACTTC. It yields the protein CASSQEFYVGQAGRGDIQYF.

This chain connects TRBV5-1 to TRBJ1-4; TRBD1 might be the D (5 bases). Deletions cut 5 bases from V and 0 bases from J, with 11 bases between. Germline CDR1 reads SGHRS; CDR2 reads YFSETQ. The CDR3 consists of 15 residues. CDR3 sequence reads: CASRGTRTTNEKLFF. CDR3 nucleotides: TGCGCCAGCAGGGGGACTCGAACAACTAATGAAAAACTGTTTTTT.

The rearrangement joins TRBV2 to TRBJ2-7; the D gene is possibly TRBD2 (6 bases). In germline, CDR1 is SNHLY, CDR2 FYNNEI. CDR3 length equals 13 residues. Written as DNA, the CDR3 is TGTGCGAGGAGCAGGGCGGGATCCTACGAGCAGTACTTC. This translates into CARSRAGSYEQYF.

The chain couples TRBV7-3 to TRBJ1-1, with 9 bases aligning to TRBD1. Per germline, CDR1 SGHTA and CDR2 FQGTGA. J gave up 5 bases and V 5 bases, and 15 bases lay outside the gene matches. The CDR3 extends over 17 amino acids. CDR3 bases: TGTGCCAGCAGCCCGCGTCCCGGGACAGGGTTGAGGACTGAAGCTTTCTTT. Protein: CASSPRPGTGLRTEAFF.

The chain joins TRBV18 to TRBJ2-2; D might be TRBD2 (6 bases). Germline V CDR1 and CDR2: KGHSH, LQKENI. This CDR3 comprises 14 residues. Trimming took 1 base from V and 5 from J, leaving 8 bases between them. The CDR3, as DNA: TGTGCCAGCTCACCACGGAGGGGAACCGGGGAGCTGTTTTTT. Residues: CASSPRRGTGELFF.

To note about this clone: The junction departs from the called germline gene at one end, perhaps through a read error. The gene calls are TRBV7-9 and TRBJ2-2; D is ambiguous. Germline-derived CDR1 and CDR2 are SEHNR and FQNEAQ (reference sequence). The CDR3 spans 13 residues. The CDR3 coding sequence is TGTTCCAGCAGCTTAGGCGGCGGCGGGGAGCTGTTTTTT. Encoded protein: CSSSLGGGGELFF. The whole variable domain, remainder taken from reference TRBV7-9 and TRBJ2-2, is DTGVSQNPRHKITKRGQNVTFRCDPISEHNRLYWYRQTLGQGPEFLTYFQNEAQLEKSRLLSDRFSAERPKGSFSTLEIQRTEQGDSAMYLCSSSLGGGGELFFGEGSRLTVL.

This rearrangement joins TRBV7-9 to TRBJ1-6; D gene uncertain. The V gene lost 2 bases and the J gene lost 9 bases, with 8 bases spanning the gap. The germline CDR1 and CDR2 sequences are SEHNR and FQNEAQ (reference sequence). There are 13 residues in the CDR3. This CDR3 is CASSLNGGSPLHF. The CDR3, as DNA: TGTGCCAGCAGCTTAAATGGCGGTTCACCCCTCCACTTT.